This TCR beta chain was identified in a study of blood T cell repertoires in COVID-19. This clone was seen a single time. Only in-frame clones appear in the TCRdb table, and some are missing; sequencing was by immunoSEQ multiplex PCR. The data show 150,000 to 200,000 clones, with approximately 86% seen just once and approximately 1.3% held by the top ten. CDR3 size: 12 residues. V was trimmed by 2 bases and J by 8 bases, leaving 7 bases between them. Germline loops: CDR1 MNHEY, CDR2 SVGEGT. V and J are TRBV6-2 or TRBV6-3 and TRBJ2-1; D is undetermined. The sample comprised peripheral blood. The TCR sequence derives from a man in his 60s who had recovered from COVID-19. The CDR3 DNA is TGTGCCAGCAGTTACGCTGGCTATGAGCAGTTCTTC. It codes for CASSYAGYEQFF.